Below are 9 T cell receptor beta chains sequenced from a single sample in a study of blood T cell repertoires in COVID-19. The protocol was immunoSEQ multiplex PCR, while the TCRdb copy is restricted to in-frame clones and leaves out a portion. Of 410,000 or so clones in the sample, 86% were seen once. The material sequenced was peripheral blood. The receptors were sampled from a woman aged 30 to 39 with active or convalescent COVID-19.

In this sample, this clone turned up a few times. The chain employs TRBV2 and TRBJ1-5; 7 bases line up with TRBD1. V lost 6 bases and J lost 5; bases outside the gene matches: 4. The CDR3 extends over 13 amino acids. Germline CDR1 and CDR2: SNHLY and FYNNEI. CDR3: CASSATGYQPQHF. CDR3 coding DNA: TGTGCCAGCAGCGCGACAGGGTATCAGCCCCAGCATTTT.

The chain combines TRBV2 with TRBJ1-6, with 12 bases fitting TRBD1. J lost 10 bases, V lost 7 bases, and 5 bases had no gene match. CDR3 length: 14 residues. Per germline, CDR1 SNHLY and CDR2 FYNNEI. CDR3 bases: TGTGCCAGCACGGGACAGGGGGCGTCGTCACCCCTCCACTTT. Its protein is CASTGQGASSPLHF.

The chain is built from TRBV6-9 and TRBJ1-2; TRBD1 might be the D (6 bases). Trimming removed 5 bases from V and 2 bases from J, with 9 bases in between. The germline gives CDR1 MNHGY, CDR2 SVAAGI. This CDR3 is 13 amino acids long. The CDR3 DNA follows: TGTGCCAGCAGTCGTGACAGGAACTATGGCTACACCTTC. This sequence encodes CASSRDRNYGYTF.

The rearrangement uses TRBV18 and TRBJ1-6, with 9 bases matching TRBD1. Germline V gene lookup returns CDR1 KGHSH and CDR2 LQKENI. The CDR3 sequence is 14 residues long. J was trimmed by 6 bases and V by 6 bases; bases with no gene match: 3. CDR3 protein: CASSGDRANSPLHF. CDR3 bases: TGTGCCAGCTCGGGGGACAGGGCTAATTCACCCCTCCACTTT.

This clone was recorded once. V is TRBV18 and J is TRBJ2-1, with D hard to call. The CDR3 runs to 13 residues. The germline CDR1 and CDR2 sequences are KGHSH and LQKENI. Trimming pared 6 bases from V and 4 bases from J, leaving 10 bases between. The CDR3 loop reads CASSGMEYNEQFF. In DNA, the CDR3 is TGTGCCAGCTCCGGAATGGAGTACAATGAGCAGTTCTTC.

In its sample, this clone was seen a few times. The chain links TRBV11-2 to TRBJ2-1, with unresolved D. Germline V gene data show CDR1 as SGHAT and CDR2 as FQNNGV. Trimming removed 7 bases at V and 9 bases at J, with 10 bases between. The CDR3 totals 11 residues. The CDR3 spells CASKRSGEQFF. Written as DNA, the CDR3 is TGTGCCAGCAAGCGTAGTGGTGAGCAGTTCTTC.

The chain recombines TRBV7-9 with TRBJ2-5; D gene ambiguous. V was shortened by 3 bases and J by 2 bases, with 10 bases between the two germline ends. The length of the CDR3 is 14 residues. Germline CDR1 is SEHNR and CDR2 is FQNEAQ (reference sequence). CDR3 nucleotide sequence: TGTGCCAGCAGCTTGCGACCGACACAAGAGACCCAGTACTTC. Amino acid sequence: CASSLRPTQETQYF.

The V gene is TRBV10-3, the J gene TRBJ2-1; 11 nucleotides agree with TRBD2. V shed 0 bases and J 6 bases; nucleotides not matched to a gene: 4. CDR3 length equals 16 residues. The germline V gene has CDR1 ENHRY and CDR2 SYGVKD. CDR3 DNA sequence: TGTGCCATCAGTGAGTCTCTCACTAGCGGGAGCAATGAGCAGTTCTTC. This encodes CAISESLTSGSNEQFF.

This clone was found once. This chain connects TRBV19 to TRBJ1-3; 8 bases align to TRBD1. Per germline, CDR1 LNHDA and CDR2 SQIVND (reference sequence). This CDR3 has 20 amino acids. The junction had 16 bases not matched to a gene; V was cut back by 3 bases and J by 0 bases. CDR3 nucleotide sequence: TGTGCCAGTAGTATTGCGCTCGGGACAGGCCGAGAGAGCTCTGGAAACACCATATATTTT. Protein product: CASSIALGTGRESSGNTIYF.